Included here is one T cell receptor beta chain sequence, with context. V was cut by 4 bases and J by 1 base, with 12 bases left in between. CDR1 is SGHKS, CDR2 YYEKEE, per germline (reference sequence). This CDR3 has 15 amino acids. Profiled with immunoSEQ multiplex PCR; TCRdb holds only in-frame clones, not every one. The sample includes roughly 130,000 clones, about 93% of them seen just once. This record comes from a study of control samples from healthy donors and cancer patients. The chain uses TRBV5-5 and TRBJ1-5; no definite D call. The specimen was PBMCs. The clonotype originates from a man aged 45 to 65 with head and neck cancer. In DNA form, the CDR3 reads TGTGCCAGCAGCCCGGCCCCGGCAAGCAATCAGCCCCAGCATTTT. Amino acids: CASSPAPASNQPQHF.